The rows below give T cell receptor beta chains drawn from one sample of a study of beta chain features in type 1 diabetes. The repertoire was sequenced with immunoSEQ multiplex PCR; TCRdb's copy has only in-frame clones and lacks some. The repertoire holds around 300,000 clones, with approximately 10% as singletons. Sequencing used naive CD4+ T cells from blood. These receptors all come from a woman aged 25 to 39 in good health. Each CDR3 is given with its conserved first and last residue. D genes are given only for firm matches. A row's size may be missing; if present it is once, few, many or a size class.

V	size	D	J	DNA	CDR3
TRBV7-2	-	TRBD1	TRBJ2-5	TGTGCCAGCAGCTTAGAGGGGGACAGGCAAGAGACCCAGTACTTC	CASSLEGDRQETQYF
TRBV2	-	-	TRBJ2-5	TGTGCCAGCAGTGAAGGCCTAATACAAGAGACCCAGTACTTC	CASSEGLIQETQYF
TRBV30	few	TRBD2	TRBJ2-1	TGTGCCTGGAGTCCGCCCGTAACGGGGGTGATTAGCGGGAGGGCCCCCCACAATGAGCAGTTCTTC	CAWSPPVTGVISGRAPHNEQFF
TRBV10-3	few	TRBD1	TRBJ1-2	TGTGCCATCAGGGGACAGGCGTGGGATGGCTACACCTTC	CAIRGQAWDGYTF
TRBV29-1	few	TRBD2	TRBJ2-3	TGCAGCGTAGTAAAAGGGACTAGCGGGATATCAGATACGCAGTATTTT	CSVVKGTSGISDTQYF
TRBV7-3	-	-	TRBJ2-4	TGTGCCAGCAGAAAGGAGGTAGCCAAAAACATTCAGTACTTC	CASRKEVAKNIQYF
TRBV7-2	few	-	TRBJ1-5	TGTGCCAGCAGCTTCCGGTCCGGCAGGGGCAATCAGCCCCAGCATTTT	CASSFRSGRGNQPQHF
TRBV10-3	-	TRBD2	TRBJ2-1	TGTGCCATCAGTTCCCTCATAAAGCGGGACTACAATGAGCAGTTCTTC	CAISSLIKRDYNEQFF
TRBV7-3	-	TRBD2	TRBJ2-1	TGTGCCAGCAGCTCCGGACTAGGGAGGGCCAATGAGCAGTTCTTC	CASSSGLGRANEQFF
TRBV18	few	-	TRBJ1-1	TGTGCCAGCTCTCAGGGGAAGGGCACTGAAGCTTTCTTT	CASSQGKGTEAFF
TRBV7-9	few	-	TRBJ2-5	TGTGCCAGCAGCTTAACGTCGGTCGAGACCCAGTACTTC	CASSLTSVETQYF
TRBV28	-	-	TRBJ2-1	TGTGCCAGCAGAACATCAGCGGCCCCTCATTACAATGAGCAGTTCTTC	CASRTSAAPHYNEQFF
TRBV7-9	-	-	TRBJ2-7	TGTGCCAGCAGCTTAGGCGGGTACATGTACGAGCAGTACTTC	CASSLGGYMYEQYF
TRBV2	few	-	TRBJ1-5	TGTGCCAGCAGGCCCGACAGGCTTAGCAATCAGCCCCAGCATTTT	CASRPDRLSNQPQHF
TRBV27	few	TRBD1	TRBJ1-1	TGTGCCAGCAGTTTACTGACAGGGATTGAAGCTTTCTTT	CASSLLTGIEAFF
TRBV28	-	-	TRBJ2-7	TGTGCCAGCAGACCGGGACTCCACTACGAGCAGTACTTC	CASRPGLHYEQYF
TRBV7-2	-	TRBD2	TRBJ2-7	TGTGCCAGCAGCTCTCTAGCGGGAGGGGGCGAGCAGTACTTC	CASSSLAGGGEQYF
TRBV18	-	TRBD2	TRBJ2-7	TGTGCCAGCTCACCCCCGTCGGGGGGGATCTCCTACGAGCAGTACTTC	CASSPPSGGISYEQYF
TRBV6-5	few	-	TRBJ2-1	TGTGCCAGCAGGTCCGGAGGACCCTACAATGAGCAGTTCTTC	CASRSGGPYNEQFF
TRBV6-5	-	TRBD2	TRBJ2-5	TGTGCCAGCAGTTCTCGGACTAGCGGGAGAGAGACCCAGTACTTC	CASSSRTSGRETQYF
TRBV28	-	-	TRBJ1-1	TGTGCCAGCAGGAATCAGGTGAACATGAACACTGAAGCTTTCTTT	CASRNQVNMNTEAFF
TRBV28	-	-	TRBJ2-3	TGTGCCAGCACCCGGACATATAGCACAGATACGCAGTATTTT	CASTRTYSTDTQYF
TRBV5-4	-	TRBD1	TRBJ2-7	TGTGCCAGCAGCCGGCCGGGACAGGGGACCTACGAGCAGTACTTC	CASSRPGQGTYEQYF
TRBV2	-	TRBD2	TRBJ2-7	TGTGCCAGCAGGGCTCTAGCGGGTGGATCCTACGAGCAGTACTTC	CASRALAGGSYEQYF
TRBV5-4	-	-	TRBJ1-2	TGTGCCAGCAGCCAGACGCGGAGTAGCTATGGCTACACCTTC	CASSQTRSSYGYTF
TRBV5-1	few	-	TRBJ2-5	TGCGCCAGCAGCTTGCGACTTGGGGAGACCCAGTACTTC	CASSLRLGETQYF
TRBV30	-	TRBD1	TRBJ2-7	TGTGCCTGGAGTCCCCCTTACTGGACAGGGGACCACGAGCAGTACTTC	CAWSPPYWTGDHEQYF
TRBV6-5	few	-	TRBJ2-6	TGTGCCAGCAGCAACTCTGGGGCCAACGTCCTGACTTTC	CASSNSGANVLTF
TRBV7-9	-	-	TRBJ1-5	TGTGCCAGCAGCTTATCCGACAGGACTCAGCCCCAGCATTTT	CASSLSDRTQPQHF
TRBV30	-	TRBD2	TRBJ2-3	TGTGCGGGGGGGAAGTCTCCTAGCACAGATACGCAGTATTTT	CAGGKSPSTDTQYF
TRBV4-1	few	TRBD2	TRBJ2-1	TGCGCCAGCAGCCAAGAAAGCGGACTAGCGGGAGACAATGAGCAGTTCTTC	CASSQESGLAGDNEQFF
TRBV9	-	-	TRBJ2-2	TGTGCCAGCAGCGTAGCTGGTAGGACATTTAGCACCGGGGAGCTGTTTTTT	CASSVAGRTFSTGELFF
TRBV5-4	few	TRBD2	TRBJ2-5	TGTGCCAGCAGGGGGGTAGCGGGAGATCTAGAGACCCAGTACTTC	CASRGVAGDLETQYF
TRBV4-3	-	TRBD1	TRBJ2-3	TGCGCCAGCAGCCTTCGACAGGGGGCCAGCACAGATACGCAGTATTTT	CASSLRQGASTDTQYF
TRBV30	-	TRBD1	TRBJ2-1	TGTGCCTGGAGTCTGGGGCCCGGGACAGGGGTCGATGAGCAGTTCTTC	CAWSLGPGTGVDEQFF
TRBV29-1	few	TRBD2	TRBJ2-1	TGCAGCGTTGGCGGGACTAGCGGGTCCCCCGAGAACAGTGAGCAGTTCTTC	CSVGGTSGSPENSEQFF
TRBV19	few	-	TRBJ2-1	TGTGCCAGTAGTATCAGGGACATCAATGAGCAGTTCTTC	CASSIRDINEQFF
TRBV4-3	-	-	TRBJ1-2	TGCGCCAGCAGCCAAGAGGGCGCGGGAAACTATGGCTACACCTTC	CASSQEGAGNYGYTF
TRBV6-5	few	TRBD1	TRBJ2-4	TGTGCCAGCAGGGGACAGGGGGGAAACATTCAGTACTTC	CASRGQGGNIQYF
TRBV7-3	-	TRBD2	TRBJ2-1	TGTGCCAGCAGCCAACAACCGGGACTACTTTACAATGAGCAGTTCTTC	CASSQQPGLLYNEQFF
TRBV5-4	few	TRBD1	TRBJ2-3	TGTGCCAGCAGCTGGGGGACAGGCCCTGGGAGCACAGATACGCAGTATTTT	CASSWGTGPGSTDTQYF
TRBV5-8	-	-	TRBJ2-5	TGTGCCAGCAGCCAGGGGTACGAGACCCAGTACTTC	CASSQGYETQYF
TRBV29-1	few	-	TRBJ2-5	TGCAGCGTCGAGAAAGAGGGACAAATTGAAGAGACCCAGTACTTC	CSVEKEGQIEETQYF
TRBV7-2	few	-	TRBJ2-3	TGTGCCAGCAGCTCGGGTAGCACAGATACGCAGTATTTT	CASSSGSTDTQYF
TRBV7-9	-	-	TRBJ2-1	TGTGCCAGCAGCTTAGCGCAGGGTGAGCAGTTCTTC	CASSLAQGEQFF
TRBV12-2	-	-	TRBJ2-7	TGTGCAAGTCGCTTAGCGGGGACAGGGCAGTACTTC	CASRLAGTGQYF
TRBV5-1	-	TRBD2	TRBJ2-7	TGCGCCAGCAGCTCGACTAGCGGGCCCTCCTACGAGCAGTACTTC	CASSSTSGPSYEQYF
TRBV28	-	-	TRBJ2-3	TGTGCCAGCAGTTCGGGGGTGGCCACAGATACGCAGTATTTT	CASSSGVATDTQYF
TRBV27	few	TRBD1	TRBJ2-3	TGTGCCAGCAGTTTAGGCGGACAGGGGGCAGATACGCAGTATTTT	CASSLGGQGADTQYF
TRBV9	few	TRBD2	TRBJ2-3	TGTGCCAGCAGCGCCGTACTAGCGAGAGCAGATACGCAGTATTTT	CASSAVLARADTQYF
TRBV9	-	TRBD1	TRBJ2-1	TGTGCCAGCAGCACCGGGACAGGGGCGAATGAGCAGTTCTTC	CASSTGTGANEQFF
TRBV9	-	TRBD2	TRBJ2-1	TGTGCCAGCAGCGTATTCGCTAGCGGGAGTGGATCCTCCTACAATGAGCAGTTCTTC	CASSVFASGSGSSYNEQFF
TRBV7-9	-	TRBD2	TRBJ2-1	TGTGCCAGCAGCCCGACTGGGGCTAGCGGGATTAATGAGCAGTTCTTC	CASSPTGASGINEQFF
TRBV19	-	-	TRBJ2-3	TGTGCCAGTAGGGAAAGGAGGTCTAGCACAGATACGCAGTATTTT	CASRERRSSTDTQYF
TRBV4-3	-	-	TRBJ2-3	TGCGCCAGCAGCCAAGGGCCGGCCTCGGGTGAGACAGATACGCAGTATTTT	CASSQGPASGETDTQYF
TRBV6-5	-	TRBD1	TRBJ2-7	TGTGCCAGCAGTCGCACAGGGGACGAGCAGTACTTC	CASSRTGDEQYF
TRBV7-2	few	TRBD2	TRBJ2-1	TGTGCCAGCAGCCCATCCCCGCTAGCGGCCTCCTACAATGAGCAGTTCTTC	CASSPSPLAASYNEQFF
TRBV5-1	once	-	TRBJ2-2	TGCGCCAGCAGCTTGTCACAAATCGCCGGGGAGCTGTTTTTT	CASSLSQIAGELFF
TRBV30	few	TRBD2	TRBJ2-2	TGTGCCGGAAATAGCGGGACAAACACCGGGGAGCTGTTTTTT	CAGNSGTNTGELFF